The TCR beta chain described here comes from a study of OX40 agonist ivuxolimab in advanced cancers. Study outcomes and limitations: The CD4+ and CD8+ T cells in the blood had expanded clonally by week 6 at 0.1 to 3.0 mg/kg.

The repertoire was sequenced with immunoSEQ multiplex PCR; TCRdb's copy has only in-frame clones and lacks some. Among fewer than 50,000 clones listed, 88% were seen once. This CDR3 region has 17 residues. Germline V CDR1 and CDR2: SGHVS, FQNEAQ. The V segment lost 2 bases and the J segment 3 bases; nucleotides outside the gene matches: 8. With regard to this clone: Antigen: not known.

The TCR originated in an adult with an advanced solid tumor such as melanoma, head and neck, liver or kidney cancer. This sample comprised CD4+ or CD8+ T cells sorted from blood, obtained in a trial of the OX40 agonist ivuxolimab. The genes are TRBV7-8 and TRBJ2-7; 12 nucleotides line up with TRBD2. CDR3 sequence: CASSLRLAGVRSYEQYF. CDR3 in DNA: TGTGCCAGCAGCTTAAGACTAGCGGGGGTTCGCAGCTACGAGCAGTACTTC.